A single sample gave rise to the 13 T cell receptor beta chains below, sequenced in a study of T cell repertoires in cytomegalovirus infection. TCRdb independently ran MiXCR on the reads; one entry per CDR3 protein. Of roughly 68,000 distinct CDR3 sequences listed, 20% are singletons. These receptors' antigens are unknown. Sequencing used CD8+ T cells from cultured PBMCs, obtained from culture after CMV antigen stimulation. All receptors come from a human donor in good health (CMV status not recorded). Some clones in this sample may be carry-over from other donors' samples.

Only a few counts were recorded for this clonotype. CDR3 nucleotides: TGTGCCAGCAGTTACCTGTCGAACACTGAAGCTTTCTTT. It yields the protein CASSYLSNTEAFF. J is TRBJ1-1 and V is TRBV6-5, with D unclear. V gave up 2 bases and J gave up 1 base, with 5 bases separating them. This CDR3 has 13 residues. CDR1 is MNHEY, CDR2 SVGAGI, per germline.

The rearrangement uses TRBV27 and TRBJ2-7; D may match TRBD1 or TRBD2 (5 bases each). The ends were cut back, 6 bases at V and 2 bases at J, with 20 bases in the middle. The CDR3 has 16 amino acids. Germline assignment: CDR1 MNHEY and CDR2 SMNVEV (reference sequence). The CDR3 is CASSPSRGAATYEQYF. The CDR3 nucleotides are TGTGCCAGCAGCCCCTCGAGGGGAGCTGCTACCTACGAGCAGTACTTC.

A few counts support this clonotype. Germline and junction disagree at one end, which may indicate a read error. The genes are TRBV7-8 and TRBJ1-1; D is uncertain. From germline, CDR1 is SGHVS and CDR2 FQNEAQ. The CDR3 is 15 amino acids. The CDR3 bases are TGTGCCAGCAGCACCCGGGCCGATAGGAACTCTGAAGCTTTCTTT. Amino acid sequence: CASSTRADRNSEAFF.

In this sample, this clonotype turned up a few times. The chain combines TRBV7-2 with TRBJ1-5; 10 bases fit TRBD1. The CDR3 covers 16 residues. CDR1 and CDR2 from the germline V gene are SGHTA and FQGNSA. V was clipped by 1 base and J by 3 bases; unmatched bases: 3. In nucleotides, the CDR3 is TGTGCCAGCAGCTTAGACGGGACAGGGGACAATCAGCCCCAGCATTTT. It encodes CASSLDGTGDNQPQHF. Full variable domain (outside the CDR3, taken from reference TRBV7-2 and TRBJ1-5): GAGVSQSPSNKVTEKGKDVELRCDPISGHTALYWYRQSLGQGLEFLIYFQGNSAPDKSGLPSDRFSAERTGGSVSTLTIQRTQQEDSAVYLCASSLDGTGDNQPQHFGDGTRLSIL.

This sequence joins TRBV27 and TRBJ1-1; D perhaps matches TRBD1 (6 bases). The CDR3 totals 15 residues. Trimming took off 3 bases at V and 1 base at J, with 12 bases between the two ends. CDR1 MNHEY and CDR2 SMNVEV come from the germline V gene (reference sequence). DNA for the CDR3: TGTGCCAGCAGTTTTTATCAGGGGCAGAACACTGAAGCTTTCTTT. It yields the protein CASSFYQGQNTEAFF.

J is TRBJ2-3 and V is TRBV7-9; D possibly corresponds to TRBD1 (6 bases). The CDR3 is 16 amino acids. Germline V gene lookup returns CDR1 SEHNR and CDR2 FQNEAQ (reference sequence). V was pared by 5 bases and J by 0 bases, with 15 bases between. CDR3 nucleotide sequence: TGTGCCAGCAGCCTCTCCGGACAGCCTAGCACAGATACGCAGTATTTT. This translates into CASSLSGQPSTDTQYF.

The chain couples TRBV6-2 or TRBV6-3 to TRBJ2-3; 8 bases are shared with TRBD2. V lost 0 bases to trimming and J lost 2 bases; unmatched junction nucleotides: 22. The CDR3 runs to 22 residues. Looked up from germline, CDR1 is MNHEY and CDR2 is SVGEGT. The CDR3 coding sequence is TGTGCCAGCAGTTACTCGCCCTCTTTCGAGAGCGGGGGAGCCCTCCACACAGATACGCAGTATTTT. Amino acids: CASSYSPSFESGGALHTDTQYF.

This clonotype was observed a few times. The chain joins TRBV6-2 or TRBV6-3 to TRBJ2-5; 7 nucleotides agree with TRBD2. The CDR3 has 15 amino acids. Germline values: CDR1 MNHEY, CDR2 SVGEGT. Germline trimming cut 6 bases from V and 4 bases from J; bases unmatched to any gene: 11. In DNA, the CDR3 is TGTGCCAGCAGCTTGCAAGGCGGACTAGTAGAGACCCAGTACTTC. Residues: CASSLQGGLVETQYF.

This chain links TRBV7-2 with TRBJ2-7; TRBD1 aligns across 7 bases. This CDR3 has 14 amino acids. Germline CDR1 SGHTA, CDR2 FQGNSA. Losses at the gene ends were 5 bases for V and 2 bases for J; bases not matched to a gene: 6. CDR3 sequence reads: CASSLGGDAYEQYF. In DNA form, the CDR3 reads TGTGCCAGCAGCCTAGGGGGCGACGCCTACGAGCAGTACTTC.

This clonotype appeared a few times. The chain recombines TRBV19 with TRBJ1-4; TRBD1 agrees at 9 bases. The CDR3 extends over 12 amino acids. Germline V CDR1 and CDR2: LNHDA, SQIVND (reference sequence). After removal of 5 bases from V and 16 bases from J, the junction contained 8 bases not matched to a gene. The CDR3 loop is CASSFAGTGPFF. In nucleotides, the CDR3 is TGTGCCAGTAGTTTCGCCGGGACAGGGCCGTTTTTT. The whole variable domain, filled in from reference TRBV19 and TRBJ1-4, reads DGGITQSPKYLFRKEGQNVTLSCEQNLNHDAMYWYRQDPGQGLRLIYYSQIVNDFQKGDIAEGYSVSREKKESFPLTVTSAQKNPTAFYLCASSFAGTGPFFGSGTQLSVL.

CDR3 sequence (DNA): TGTGCCAGCAGCTTAGTGGGGACAGGTAGGAGTGAGCAGTTCTTC. Protein: CASSLVGTGRSEQFF. The chain carries TRBV7-2 and TRBJ2-1; 8 bases map to TRBD1. Germline CDR1 SGHTA, CDR2 FQGNSA. Trimming removed 1 base from V and 9 bases from J; junction bases left unmatched: 8. CDR3 length: 15 amino acids.

The table lists this clonotype with a count of one. This chain connects TRBV19 to TRBJ1-1; 7 bases are a match to TRBD1. Germline CDR1 LNHDA, CDR2 SQIVND (reference sequence). The junction had 3 bases not matched to a gene; V was cut back by 1 base and J by 1 base. This CDR3 has 15 amino acids. CDR3 nucleotide sequence: TGTGCCAGTAGTATAGGGCGACAGGGGAACACTGAAGCTTTCTTT. It translates to CASSIGRQGNTEAFF.

Comments on this clonotype: Relative to the germline gene, one junction end is altered; a read error may explain this. The rearrangement uses TRBV4-1 and TRBJ2-1; tentative D call: TRBD2 (7 bases). The CDR3 is made up of 15 amino acids. CDR1 is MGHRA, CDR2 YSYEKL, per germline. CDR3 in DNA: TGTGCCAGCAGCCAAGAAGGGGGGGCCGTCGACGAGCAGTTCTTC. Its protein is CASSQEGGAVDEQFF.